This TCR beta chain was profiled in a study of cytomegalovirus exposure and HLA in healthy donors. The CDR3 covers 14 residues. Trimming took 6 bases from V and 5 from J; bases not matched to a gene: 9. The germline V gene has CDR1 SQVTM and CDR2 ANQGSEA. A multiplex PCR was run with 60 Vbeta primers and 13 Jbeta primers. TCRdb's table, derived via immunoSEQ multiplex PCR, lists solely in-frame clones and lacks some. The top ten clones hold 1.5% to 2% of a sample with about 130,000 clones, roughly 84% of them seen once. As regards this clone: As yet, its antigen is unknown.

Findings of the study overall: Later analysis identified 16,000 or so TCR beta sequences associated with HLA alleles, using a false discovery rate threshold of 0.05. It was approximately 150 TCR beta chains that were listed as cytomegalovirus-associated. In vitro, a few CMV-associated chains proved specific for CMV antigens.

This chain uses TRBV29-1 with TRBJ2-3; 9 bases match TRBD2. This TCR was sampled from a boy between 10 and 17 years old in good health and CMV-seronegative. The sample was PBMCs. The CDR3 spells CSVGQGTSRDTQYF. The CDR3 bases are TGCAGCGTGGGGCAGGGGACTAGCCGAGATACGCAGTATTTT.